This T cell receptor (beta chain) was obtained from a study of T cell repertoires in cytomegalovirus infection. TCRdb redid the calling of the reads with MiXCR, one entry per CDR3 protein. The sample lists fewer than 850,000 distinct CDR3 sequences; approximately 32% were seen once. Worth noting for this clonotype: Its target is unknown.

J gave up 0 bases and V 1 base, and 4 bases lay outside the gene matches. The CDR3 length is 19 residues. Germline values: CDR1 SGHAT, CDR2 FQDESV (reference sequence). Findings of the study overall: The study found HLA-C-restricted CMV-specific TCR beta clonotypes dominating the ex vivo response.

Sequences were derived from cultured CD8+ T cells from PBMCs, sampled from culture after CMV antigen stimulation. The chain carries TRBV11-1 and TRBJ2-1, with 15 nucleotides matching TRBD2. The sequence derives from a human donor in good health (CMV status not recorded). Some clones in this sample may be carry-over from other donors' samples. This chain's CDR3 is CASSLDGTSGGSSYNEQFF. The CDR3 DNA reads TGTGCCAGCAGCTTAGATGGGACTAGCGGGGGGAGCTCCTACAATGAGCAGTTCTTC.